Listed below are T cell receptor beta chains from one sample, sequenced in a study of T cells in Graves' hyperthyroidism and ophthalmopathy. MiXCR, run by TCRdb on the multiplex PCR reads, gives a single entry per CDR3 protein. The data contain about 480,000 distinct CDR3 sequences, around 15% of them seen just once; the ten biggest clones take up 15% to 20%. Sequencing input: blood. The receptor set was obtained from a woman younger than 30 with Graves' hyperthyroidism. The CDR3 runs from the conserved cysteine through the conserved F or W. The D gene is left open where the match is weak. Rows give clone size only sometimes, using once, few, many, or a class for an expanded clone.

V	D	J	size	CDR3	DNA
TRBV7-9	.	TRBJ2-3	many	CASSFMTEGVDTQYF	TGTGCCAGCAGCTTCATGACAGAGGGTGTAGATACGCAGTATTTT
TRBV30	TRBD1	TRBJ1-4	few	CAWRFRTGTNEKLFF	TGTGCCTGGAGGTTCCGGACAGGAACAAATGAAAAACTGTTTTTT
TRBV7-8	.	TRBJ2-1	many	CASSLGTSYNEQFF	TGTGCCAGCAGCTTAGGGACTTCCTACAATGAGCAGTTCTTC
TRBV20-1	TRBD2	TRBJ2-3	many	CSARTSGRDTQYF	TGCAGTGCTAGGACTAGCGGGAGAGATACGCAGTATTTT
TRBV4-1	TRBD2	TRBJ2-1	few	CASSQELAGGYEQFF	TGCGCCAGCAGCCAAGAACTAGCGGGAGGTTATGAGCAGTTCTTC
TRBV27	TRBD1	TRBJ1-3	many	CASRPRTGDGNTIYF	TGTGCCAGCCGTCCAAGGACAGGGGACGGAAACACCATATATTTT
TRBV19	TRBD2	TRBJ2-2	few	CASRTSGTNTGELFF	TGTGCCAGTAGGACTAGCGGAACGAACACCGGGGAGCTGTTTTTT
TRBV7-9	.	TRBJ1-4	few	CASSPSQFQGTNEKLFF	TGTGCCAGCAGCCCTAGTCAATTTCAAGGAACTAATGAAAAACTGTTTTTT
TRBV20-1	TRBD2	TRBJ2-1	many	CSAGRTSVDNEQFF	TGCAGTGCTGGACGGACTAGCGTAGACAATGAGCAGTTCTTC
TRBV2	.	TRBJ1-1	many	CASTEAGKNTEAFF	TGTGCCAGCACCGAGGCAGGGAAGAACACTGAAGCTTTCTTT
TRBV9	TRBD1	TRBJ1-1	once	CASSVVSGGNAEAFF	TGTGCCAGCAGCGTAGTATCAGGGGGCAACGCTGAAGCTTTCTTT
TRBV10-3	.	TRBJ1-1	.	CAIRGILENTEAFF	TGTGCCATCAGGGGGATTCTGGAGAACACTGAAGCTTTCTTT
TRBV9	.	TRBJ1-3	few	CASSDGTSGNTIYF	TGTGCCAGCAGCGACGGGACCTCTGGAAACACCATATATTTT
TRBV29-1	.	TRBJ1-1	many	CSVDPRTGGTEAFF	TGCAGCGTTGACCCCCGGACGGGCGGCACTGAAGCTTTCTTT
TRBV19	.	TRBJ1-5	many	CASSIGPGTQSAQHF	TGTGCCAGTAGTATAGGCCCGGGTACGCAATCAGCCCAGCATTTT
TRBV24-1	.	TRBJ1-6	.	CATSDSRRGRDSPLHF	TGTGCCACCAGTGATTCCCGCCGGGGGCGAGATTCACCCCTCCACTTT
TRBV2	.	TRBJ1-2	.	CASRTENYGYTF	TGTGCCAGCAGGACAGAGAACTATGGCTACACCTTC
TRBV4-1	.	TRBJ2-2	many	CASSLGVGELFF	TGCGCCAGCAGCCTTGGGGTAGGGGAGCTGTTTTTT
TRBV20-1	.	TRBJ2-2	few	CSARYQLAPRTGELFF	TGCAGTGCTAGATATCAACTAGCCCCCCGCACCGGGGAGCTGTTTTTT
TRBV27	TRBD1	TRBJ2-5	many	CASSIVQGASETQYF	TGTGCCAGCAGTATCGTACAGGGGGCGAGCGAGACCCAGTACTTC
TRBV11-2	.	TRBJ2-2	.	CASSLKQTGELFF	TGTGCCAGCAGCTTAAAACAAACCGGGGAGCTGTTTTTT
TRBV9	TRBD2	TRBJ2-1	.	CASSPQPSGYNEQFF	TGTGCCAGCAGCCCACAGCCTAGCGGCTACAATGAGCAGTTCTTC
TRBV3-1	TRBD2	TRBJ2-1	many	CASSRLAGNEQFF	TGTGCCAGCAGCCGACTAGCCGGCAATGAGCAGTTCTTC
TRBV18	.	TRBJ2-1	.	CASSPRLLYNEQFF	TGTGCCAGCTCACCGAGGTTGTTGTACAATGAGCAGTTCTTC
TRBV15	.	TRBJ1-4	many	CATSRDRASANEKLFF	TGTGCCACCAGCAGAGATCGGGCGTCGGCTAATGAAAAACTGTTTTTT
TRBV12-3/TRBV12-4	.	TRBJ2-1	many	CASSRTLSSYNEQFF	TGTGCCAGCAGCCGAACTCTGAGCTCCTACAATGAGCAGTTCTTC
TRBV20-1	.	TRBJ2-7	many	CSARKRQVGSSYEQYF	TGCAGTGCTAGGAAAAGACAGGTGGGGAGCTCCTACGAGCAGTACTTC
TRBV18	TRBD1	TRBJ2-7	.	CASSPGQILGEQYF	TGTGCCAGCTCACCGGGACAGATCCTCGGCGAGCAGTACTTC
TRBV9	TRBD2	TRBJ2-1	.	CASGTTPYNEQFF	TGTGCCAGCGGGACTACCCCCTACAATGAGCAGTTCTTC
TRBV25-1	.	TRBJ2-1	.	CASTERGRDEQFF	TGTGCCAGCACTGAGAGGGGCAGGGATGAGCAGTTCTTC
TRBV9	.	TRBJ1-1	many	CASSVEWSTEAFF	TGTGCCAGCAGCGTAGAGTGGAGCACTGAAGCTTTCTTT
TRBV7-6	.	TRBJ2-3	.	CASSLGGSHGDTQYF	TGTGCCAGCAGCTTAGGTGGCAGCCACGGGGATACGCAGTATTTT
TRBV30	.	TRBJ2-7	many	CAWITGTGSYEQYF	TGTGCCTGGATCACCGGGACGGGGTCCTACGAGCAGTACTTC
TRBV3-1	TRBD1	TRBJ1-4	many	CASSHPGQGANEKLFF	TGTGCCAGCAGCCACCCGGGACAGGGGGCAAATGAAAAACTGTTTTTT
TRBV24-1	.	TRBJ2-5	.	CATSESGTQYF	TGTGCCACCAGTGAAAGCGGCACCCAGTACTTC
TRBV30	.	TRBJ1-2	many	CAWARGSMAYGYTF	TGTGCCTGGGCCCGGGGCAGCATGGCCTATGGCTACACCTTC
TRBV6-2/TRBV6-3	TRBD2	TRBJ2-5	few	CASSYLADDSDYQRTQYF	TGTGCCAGCAGCTACCTAGCGGATGATAGCGACTATCAGAGGACCCAGTACTTC
TRBV29-1	.	TRBJ1-4	few	CSVGKGATGANEKLFF	TGCAGCGTTGGAAAAGGGGCCACCGGGGCTAATGAAAAACTGTTTTTT
TRBV11-3	TRBD2	TRBJ2-3	many	CASSSAGTSYPNEDTQYF	TGTGCCAGCAGCTCCGCCGGGACTAGCTACCCTAACGAAGATACGCAGTATTTT
TRBV30	.	TRBJ2-3	.	CAWRARGGITDTQYF	TGTGCCTGGAGGGCCCGGGGCGGAATCACAGATACGCAGTATTTT
TRBV6-2/TRBV6-3	.	TRBJ1-4	.	CASIPGRNSQEKLFF	TGTGCCAGCATTCCGGGCCGCAATAGTCAGGAAAAACTGTTTTTT
TRBV5-1	TRBD1	TRBJ2-1	.	CASSSGQGADNEQFF	TGCGCCAGCAGCTCTGGACAGGGGGCTGACAATGAGCAGTTCTTC
TRBV24-1	.	TRBJ1-4	many	CATSDFGEKLFF	TGTGCCACCAGTGATTTTGGGGAAAAACTGTTTTTT
TRBV5-1	TRBD1	TRBJ2-2	.	CASSSGQGISGELFF	TGCGCCAGCAGCTCCGGACAGGGGATATCCGGGGAGCTGTTTTTT
TRBV19	.	TRBJ1-1	many	CASSMRGNGGAEAFF	TGTGCCAGTAGTATGCGGGGAAACGGTGGGGCTGAAGCTTTCTTT
TRBV6-1	TRBD2	TRBJ2-5	.	CASSEEREGLRQTQYF	TGTGCCAGCAGTGAAGAGCGGGAGGGCCTTCGTCAGACCCAGTACTTC